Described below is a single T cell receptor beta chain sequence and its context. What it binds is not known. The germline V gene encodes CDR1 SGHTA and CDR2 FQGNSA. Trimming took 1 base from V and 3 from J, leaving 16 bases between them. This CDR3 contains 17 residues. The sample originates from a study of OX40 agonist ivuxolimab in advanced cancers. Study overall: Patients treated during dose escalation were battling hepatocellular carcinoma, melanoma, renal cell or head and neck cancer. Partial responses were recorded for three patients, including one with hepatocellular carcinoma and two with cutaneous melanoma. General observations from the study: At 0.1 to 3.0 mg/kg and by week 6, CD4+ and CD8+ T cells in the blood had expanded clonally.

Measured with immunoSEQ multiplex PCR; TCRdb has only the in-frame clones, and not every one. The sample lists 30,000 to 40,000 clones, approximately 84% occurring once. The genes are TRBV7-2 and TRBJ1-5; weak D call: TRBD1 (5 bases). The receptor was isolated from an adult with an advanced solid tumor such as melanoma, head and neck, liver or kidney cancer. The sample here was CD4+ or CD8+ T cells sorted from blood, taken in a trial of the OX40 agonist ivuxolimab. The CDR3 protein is CASSLGLRAGLNQPQHF. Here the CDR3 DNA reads TGTGCCAGCAGCTTAGGTTTGAGGGCAGGGCTCAATCAGCCCCAGCATTTT.